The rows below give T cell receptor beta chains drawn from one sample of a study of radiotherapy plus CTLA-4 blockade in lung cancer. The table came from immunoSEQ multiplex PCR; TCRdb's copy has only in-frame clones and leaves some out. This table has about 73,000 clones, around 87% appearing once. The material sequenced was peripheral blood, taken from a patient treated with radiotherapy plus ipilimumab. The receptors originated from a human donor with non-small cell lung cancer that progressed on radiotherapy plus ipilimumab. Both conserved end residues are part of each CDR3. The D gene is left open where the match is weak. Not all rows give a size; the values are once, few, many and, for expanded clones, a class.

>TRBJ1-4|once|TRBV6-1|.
TGTGCCAGCAGTCCAACACAGGGAACTAATGAAAAACTGTTTTTT
CASSPTQGTNEKLFF
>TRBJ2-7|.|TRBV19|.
TGTGCCAGTAGTATAAGGGAGCGGTACGAGCAGTACTTC
CASSIRERYEQYF
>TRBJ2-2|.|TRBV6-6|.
TGTGCCAGCAGTTACCCAGCGGGCCAGCCAACCGGGGAGCTGTTTTTT
CASSYPAGQPTGELFF
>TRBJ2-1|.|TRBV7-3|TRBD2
TGTGCCAGCAGCTCTACTCTAGCGGGGGAGCAGTTCTTC
CASSSTLAGEQFF
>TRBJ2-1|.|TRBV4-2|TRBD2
TGTGCCAGCAGCCAAGATCAAGGACTAGCGGGAGTGGGTGAGCAGTTCTTC
CASSQDQGLAGVGEQFF
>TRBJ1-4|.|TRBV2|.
TGTGCCAGCGGGCAAGGAAAGGAAAAATTGTTTTTT
CASGQGKEKLFF
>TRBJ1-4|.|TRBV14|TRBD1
TGTGCCAGCAGCCAACTTACCGGACAGGCCGGCGGTAATGAAAAACTGTTTTTT
CASSQLTGQAGGNEKLFF
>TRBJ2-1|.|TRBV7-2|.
TGTGCCAGCAGCAGTAGACCCGTCCATGAGCAGTTCTTC
CASSSRPVHEQFF
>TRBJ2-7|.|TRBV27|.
TGTGCCAGCAGTTTATATTGGGACCCCTCCTACGAGCAGTACTTC
CASSLYWDPSYEQYF
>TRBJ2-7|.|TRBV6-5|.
TGTGCCAGCAGTTACGCCGGGACTGGATTCGACGAGCAGTACTTC
CASSYAGTGFDEQYF
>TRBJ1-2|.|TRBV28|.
TGTGCCAGCATGGGCGCTAGAGTCTATGGCTACACCTTC
CASMGARVYGYTF
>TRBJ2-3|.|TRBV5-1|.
TGCGCCAGCAGCCCAGACACAGATACGCAGTATTTT
CASSPDTDTQYF
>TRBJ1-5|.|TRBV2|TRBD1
TGTGCCAGCAGTGATCCAGGGGGCCAGCCCCAGCATTTT
CASSDPGGQPQHF